The source of this T cell receptor beta chain is a study of early T cells in non-severe SARS-CoV-2 infection. Study information: From unsorted whole blood, bulk RNA was sequenced, and the chains remained unpaired.

Study observations and caveats: Using VDJdb, the matching emphasized anti-spike CD8 responses while missing private and CD4 specificities.

Individual cDNA molecules were tagged with unique molecular identifiers. TCRdb ran MiXCR on the 5' RACE reads and lists one entry per CDR3 protein. This table has around 67,000 distinct CDR3 sequences, about an eighth appearing once. In regard to this clonotype: Its antigen is unknown.

The V gene end was trimmed by 5 bases and the J gene end by 2 bases; junction bases not matched to a gene: 7. Germline V lookup: CDR1 SGDLS, CDR2 YYNGEE. The CDR3 length is 14 residues. Sequencing used whole blood, obtained at baseline. The chain recombines TRBV9 with TRBJ2-7, with 7 bases identical to TRBD1. The source of this sequence is an adult who was a healthcare worker with PCR-confirmed SARS-CoV-2 infection or an uninfected control (not recorded which). CDR3 DNA sequence: TGTGCCAGCAGTGAGACAGGGACGACCTACGAGCAGTACTTC. It yields the protein CASSETGTTYEQYF.